This TCR beta chain emerged from a study of blood T cell repertoires in COVID-19. Using immunoSEQ multiplex PCR, the repertoire was profiled, and TCRdb retains in-frame clones only, with some absent. The sample records around 300,000 clones, roughly 90% being singletons. V gave up 2 bases and J gave up 9 bases, with 14 bases separating them. The CDR3 has 14 amino acids. CDR1 and CDR2 from the germline V gene are SGHTA and FQGNSA. Enrolled through a virtual design, the participants were between roughly 18 and 90 years of age and came from roughly 22 US areas. The chain links TRBV7-2 to TRBJ2-1; no clear D. The sequenced material came from PBMCs or T cells enriched from blood (not recorded which). This sequence originates from a woman aged 45-60 years who had recovered from COVID-19. The CDR3 reads CASSLMSATGEQFF. CDR3 nucleotides: TGTGCCAGCAGCTTAATGAGCGCGACGGGTGAGCAGTTCTTC.